This TCR beta chain was captured in a study of PD-1 blockade in classical Hodgkin lymphoma. The assay was immunoSEQ multiplex PCR, and TCRdb's table has in-frame clones only and misses some. The data contain 40,000 to 45,000 clones, 55% to 75% of them singletons. CDR1 MNHEY and CDR2 SMNVEV come from the germline V gene (reference sequence). Trimming removed 3 bases from V and 9 bases from J, with 8 bases in between. CDR3 length: 12 residues. Each and every patient relapsed after autologous stem cell transplantation, and patients got differing brentuximab vedotin exposure. Complete response, partial response or progressive disease was each patient's best response. General study points: By cycle point C4D1, TCR diversity had risen significantly in CD4+ cells (but not CD8+ cells). Newly diagnosed patients reportedly trailed healthy donors in baseline TCR diversity.

Details on this clone: Its antigen is undetermined.

This chain uses TRBV27 with TRBJ1-4; no clear D gene. The source is a human donor with classical Hodgkin lymphoma. Sample: peripheral blood mononuclear cells (PBMCs), taken at baseline. The CDR3 sequence is CASSFDRKKLFF. The CDR3 DNA reads as TGTGCCAGCAGTTTTGACCGAAAAAAACTGTTTTTT.